This T cell receptor (beta chain) comes out of a study of persistence of HIV-infected CD4 T cells. Sequencing used immunoSEQ version 4 in survey mode. The repertoire was sequenced with immunoSEQ multiplex PCR; TCRdb's copy has only in-frame clones and lacks some. The sample holds 64,000 or so clones, 70% to 75% seen once. Study findings and constraints: TCRbeta richness was lower in CMV- and Gag-responding cells than in anti-CD3/anti-CD28-responding cells.

CDR3 length: 13 residues. V lost 4 bases and J 1 base, leaving 7 bases between the germline ends. Germline V gene data show CDR1 as MNHEY and CDR2 as SVGAGI. With regard to this clone: Its specificity is not known.

An overlapping HIV-1 Gag peptide pool stimulated these cells at 0.95 to 1 ug/peptide/mL. Sorted nonresponding memory CD4+ T cells were CD40L-negative, CD69-negative, CD45RO-high. The starting material was CD4+ T cells sorted from PBMCs after approximately 19-hour stimulation, obtained from a patient who received antiretroviral therapy. This receptor was identified in an adult man with HIV who was CMV-seropositive. The rearrangement joins TRBV6-5 to TRBJ1-1; tentatively, D is TRBD1 (5 bases). In nucleotides, the CDR3 is TGTGCCAGCAGTTGGGGCGGGAACACTGAAGCTTTCTTT. Protein product: CASSWGGNTEAFF.